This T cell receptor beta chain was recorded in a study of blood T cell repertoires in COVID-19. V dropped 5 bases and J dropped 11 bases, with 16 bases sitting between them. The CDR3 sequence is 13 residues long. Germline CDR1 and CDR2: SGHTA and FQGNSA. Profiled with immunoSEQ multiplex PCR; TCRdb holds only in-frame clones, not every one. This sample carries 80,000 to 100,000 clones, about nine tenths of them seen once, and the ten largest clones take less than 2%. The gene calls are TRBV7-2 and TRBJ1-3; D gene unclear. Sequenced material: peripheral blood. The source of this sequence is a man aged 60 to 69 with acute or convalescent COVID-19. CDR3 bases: TGTGCCAGCAGCCCTCCTGCCCGCGGGGCCATATATTTT. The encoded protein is CASSPPARGAIYF.